A single T cell receptor (beta chain) is shown here with its context. As yet, its antigen is unknown. The data derive from a study of chemoradiotherapy in HPV16-positive cancers. Study-wide background: Candidate HPV-specific clones and shared TCR motifs came from a couple of HPV16-positive patients.

Points from the study as a whole: During treatment, candidate HPV-specific clones and E7-related motifs expanded in tumor.

The CDR3 totals 19 residues. The ends lost 1 base at V and 0 bases at J; junction bases unmatched: 12. CDR1 SGHVS and CDR2 FQNEAQ come from the germline V gene. The table came from immunoSEQ multiplex PCR; TCRdb's copy has only in-frame clones and leaves some out. The data show around 110 clones, about three quarters seen once. The chain has TRBV7-8 and TRBJ2-3, with TRBD2 matching over 8 bases. The source of this sequence is a human donor with HPV-associated anogenital cancer. The source was tumor tissue, collected from a patient who underwent chemoradiotherapy. CDR3 residues: CASSLELGPAGVSTDTQYF. The CDR3 coding sequence is TGTGCCAGCAGCTTAGAGCTAGGACCAGCGGGAGTGAGCACAGATACGCAGTATTTT.